Described below is a single T cell receptor (beta chain) sequence and its context. Antigen: not known. The PCR made use of 60 Vbeta and 13 Jbeta primers. The data were produced by immunoSEQ multiplex PCR, yet TCRdb's version contains in-frame clones alone and is incomplete. The sample table includes tens of thousands of clones. This sample is part of a study of cytomegalovirus exposure and HLA in healthy donors. Study background: An early release of data contained some 80 million unique TCRs, which came from HLA-typed donors.

Germline V gives CDR1 SGHRS, CDR2 YFSETQ. With V trimmed by 4 bases and J by 5 bases, 7 bases remained unmatched. The CDR3 is made up of 14 amino acids. Points from the study as a whole: Most TCR beta V segments were productive about 90% or about 30% of the time in an earlier analysis. CMV serostatus was the sole immune exposure data available. Rare sequences made up most TCRs, while some public TCRs were found in many donors.

This clonotype was obtained from a woman aged 25 to 39 in good health and CMV-seropositive. The specimen was PBMCs. This chain connects TRBV5-1 to TRBJ2-7; TRBD2 matches 9 bases. Written as DNA, the CDR3 is TGCGCCAGCAGCAAGGAGCGGGAGGTCGACGAGCAGTACTTC. It translates to CASSKEREVDEQYF.